Below, one T cell receptor (beta chain) is given with its context. Its antigen is currently unknown. This entry comes from a study of T cell repertoires in cytomegalovirus infection. Across the whole study: Shared public TCR beta signatures pointed to both CMV infection and a matching HLA type.

The V gene lost 7 bases and the J gene lost 2 bases, with 11 bases spanning the gap. This CDR3 contains 13 residues. CDR1 and CDR2 from the germline V gene are LGHNT and FRNRAP. TCRdb independently ran MiXCR on the reads; one entry per CDR3 protein. The repertoire holds some 320,000 distinct CDR3 sequences, with 25% to 35% as singletons. Study outcomes and limitations: CMV-specific TCR beta clonotypes restricted by HLA-C were the ones dominating the ex vivo response. Identification of carriers of CMV plus the relevant HLA was achieved through cumulative public TCR beta family frequency.

The clonotype was recovered from a human donor in good health (CMV status not recorded). Some clones in this sample may be carry-over from other donors' samples. This chain links TRBV12-5 with TRBJ1-1, with D unclear. The sample consisted of cultured PBMCs, taken from culture after CMV antigen stimulation. The DNA of the CDR3 is TGTGCTAGTGCAAGTCCGGGAAACACTGAAGCTTTCTTT. Protein product: CASASPGNTEAFF.